The 32 T cell receptor beta chains in this list originate from one sample, sequenced in a study of blood T cells in healthy people across ages. Sample-barcoded 5' priming and a J-beta primer mix drove a second PCR of about 7 to 12 cycles. TCRdb re-analysed the 5' RACE reads in MiXCR, keeping a single row per CDR3 protein. In the table there are 1.5 million to 2 million distinct CDR3 sequences, about 35% of which are singletons. The sequencing sample was made of blood. Receptors were obtained from a woman under 40 in good health.

In its sample, this clonotype was seen many times. This sequence joins TRBV28 and TRBJ2-7, with TRBD1 identical over 7 bases. CDR1 and CDR2 from the germline V gene are MDHEN and SYDVKM. The CDR3 is 13 residues long. Trimming cost V 6 bases and J 3 bases; bases outside gene matches: 5. The CDR3 protein is CASRVGQDYEQYF. CDR3 nucleotides: TGTGCCAGCAGGGTAGGACAGGACTACGAGCAGTACTTC.

The sample holds many counts of this clonotype. The rearrangement uses TRBV7-2 and TRBJ2-5; 8 bases are a match to TRBD2. Germline V gives CDR1 SGHTA, CDR2 FQGNSA. J was trimmed by 6 bases and V by 1 base; bases with no gene match: 4. The CDR3 runs 14 residues. The CDR3 region has the DNA TGTGCCAGCAGCTTAGGGGGCGGGAGGAAGACCCAGTACTTC. As protein: CASSLGGGRKTQYF.

This clonotype was seen only a few times. The rearrangement joins TRBV18 to TRBJ1-5, with TRBD1 matching 9 bases. From germline, CDR1 is KGHSH and CDR2 LQKENI. The CDR3 extends over 17 amino acids. V lost 4 bases to trimming and J lost 2 bases; unmatched junction nucleotides: 9. The CDR3 here is CASSRGETGGGNQPQHF. The CDR3 nucleotides are TGTGCCAGCTCACGGGGCGAGACAGGGGGGGGCAATCAGCCCCAGCATTTT.

There are a few counts of this clonotype. The DNA for the CDR3 is TGTGCCAGCAGCCAAGAAACAGGGGGGGGTAATGAGCAGTTCTTC. It encodes CASSQETGGGNEQFF. The chain recombines TRBV3-1 with TRBJ2-1, with D possibly matching TRBD1 (8 bases). The germline gives CDR1 LGHDT, CDR2 YNNKEL (reference sequence). V lost 0 bases, J lost 7 bases, and 13 bases lay in between. This CDR3 has 15 residues.

The V and J genes are TRBV7-3 and TRBJ2-2; TRBD2 matches at 7 bases. The trim removed 4 bases at V and 5 bases at J, leaving 10 bases unmatched. Germline CDR1 reads SGHTA; CDR2 reads FQGTGA. The CDR3 extends over 16 amino acids. This chain's CDR3 is CASSWTPGEGTGELFF. In DNA form, the CDR3 reads TGTGCCAGCAGCTGGACCCCGGGGGAGGGGACCGGGGAGCTGTTTTTT. The variable domain in full, with the rest retrieved from reference TRBV7-3 and TRBJ2-2, is GAGVSQTPSNKVTEKGKYVELRCDPISGHTALYWYRQSLGQGPEFLIYFQGTGAADDSGLPNDRFFAVRPEGSVSTLKIQRTERGDSAVYLCASSWTPGEGTGELFFGEGSRLTVL.

V usage is TRBV6-5 and J usage is TRBJ2-5; the match to TRBD2 covers 8 bases. CDR1 is MNHEY, CDR2 SVGAGI, per germline. The CDR3 totals 18 residues. V lost 2 bases, J lost 11 bases, and 22 bases stayed unmatched. The CDR3 sequence is CASSYTSTANSGVREQYF. In DNA form, the CDR3 reads TGTGCCAGCAGTTACACCTCTACTGCCAATAGCGGGGTGAGGGAGCAGTACTTC.

This clonotype has more than one count but fewer than ten. This chain joins TRBV7-8 and TRBJ2-7, with D perhaps matching TRBD1 (6 bases). There are 15 residues in the CDR3. Germline CDR1 SGHVS, CDR2 FQNEAQ. The V end was cut by 5 bases, the J end by 5 bases, with 19 bases between. CDR3 nucleotide sequence: TGTGCCAGCAGCCCTCCGACAGGAGGCAACGACGAGCAGTACTTC. Amino acids: CASSPPTGGNDEQYF.

This clonotype was seen a few times. This chain links TRBV4-1 with TRBJ2-1; 13 positions agree with TRBD2. CDR3 length: 18 residues. With 6 bases clipped from V and 8 bases from J, the junction kept 16 bases outside the gene matches. Germline-derived CDR1 and CDR2 are MGHRA and YSYEKL. The CDR3: CASRSSTLTSGRRYEQFF. The CDR3 region has the DNA TGCGCCAGCAGGTCGAGCACCCTGACTAGCGGGAGGAGGTATGAGCAGTTCTTC.

This clonotype has a handful of counts. A junction end diverges from the germline sequence, so it may reflect a read error. The chain employs TRBV20-1 and TRBJ2-4, with a weak D call TRBD2 (5 bases). CDR1 is DFQATT and CDR2 is SNEGSKA in the germline V gene (reference sequence). CDR3 size: 15 residues. CDR3 coding DNA: TGCAGTGTTAGAGGGCCGGAGTTAGCCAAAAACATTCAGTACTTC. The encoded protein is CSVRGPELAKNIQYF.

To note about this clonotype: An end of the junction does not agree with germline; a read error may underlie this. The chain has TRBV7-9 and TRBJ2-1; the match to TRBD2 covers 9 bases. The CDR3 sequence is 16 residues long. Germline-derived CDR1 and CDR2 are SEHNR and FQNEAQ (reference sequence). The CDR3 sequence: CAGSFSTSGAYNEQFF. CDR3 bases: TGTGCCGGCAGCTTTTCGACTAGCGGAGCTTACAATGAGCAGTTCTTC. Combining the CDR3 with reference TRBV7-9 and TRBJ2-1 gives the whole variable domain DTGVSQNPRHKITKRGQNVTFRCDPISEHNRLYWYRQTLGQGPEFLTYFQNEAQLEKSRLLSDRFSAERPKGSFSTLEIQRTEQGDSAMYLCAGSFSTSGAYNEQFFGPGTRLTVL.

Concerning this clonotype: Germline is not matched at one junction end, which may reflect a read error. CDR3 amino acids: CASQREQTYNERFF. The CDR3 DNA reads as TGCGCCAGCCAGCGGGAGCAAACCTACAATGAGCGGTTCTTC. V usage is TRBV5-1 and J usage is TRBJ2-1; TRBD2 agrees at 8 bases. The length of the CDR3 is 14 residues. Germline V gives CDR1 SGHRS, CDR2 YFSETQ.

The sample holds a few counts of this clonotype. This CDR3 is CASSRGAESSYEQYF. CDR3 coding DNA: TGCGCCAGCAGTCGGGGAGCGGAGAGCTCCTACGAGCAGTACTTC. The J gene is TRBJ2-7, the V gene TRBV4-1, with a weak D call TRBD2 (5 bases). Germline V gene lookup returns CDR1 MGHRA and CDR2 YSYEKL. This CDR3 region has 15 residues. V lost 6 bases, J lost 0 bases, and 15 bases lay in between.

Points on this clonotype: The junction shows a germline mismatch at one end, possibly a read error. The CDR3 loop is CTSSSITSSTDTQYF. CDR3 DNA: TGCACCAGCAGCTCCATAACGTCTAGCACAGATACGCAGTATTTT. This chain links TRBV5-1 with TRBJ2-3; no firm D call. The CDR3 length is 15 residues. Germline assignment: CDR1 SGHRS and CDR2 YFSETQ.

The chain employs TRBV7-2 and TRBJ1-1; the match to TRBD1 covers 7 bases. CDR1 and CDR2 (germline): SGHTA, FQGNSA. The CDR3 length is 18 residues. The J segment lost 2 bases and the V segment lost 2 bases, leaving 14 bases of the junction unmatched. The CDR3 DNA is TGTGCCAGCAGCTTAAGGGGGCAGTTAAAACGACCCAACACTGAAGCTTTCTTT. It translates to CASSLRGQLKRPNTEAFF.

Of note for this clonotype: Germline is not matched at one junction end, which may reflect a read error. This chain joins TRBV4-1 and TRBJ1-2, with D possibly matching TRBD1 (5 bases). Germline V gene lookup returns CDR1 MGHRA and CDR2 YSYEKL. The CDR3 totals 14 residues. The CDR3 protein is CASSQDDSNYGHTF. The CDR3 DNA sequence: TGCGCCAGCAGCCAGGATGACAGCAACTATGGCCACACCTTC.

Only a few counts were recorded for this clonotype. The chain carries TRBV20-1 and TRBJ2-7, with TRBD2 matching over 8 bases. There are 13 residues in the CDR3. Germline-derived CDR1 and CDR2 are DFQATT and SNEGSKA (reference sequence). V lost 5 bases and J lost 5; bases outside the gene matches: 8. The CDR3 bases are TGCAGTGCTTCACCGGGGGGGCGGGACGAGCAGTACTTC. Translated, it gives CSASPGGRDEQYF.

For the CDR3, the DNA is TGTGCCAGCAGCCGCGGGTTTTGGGAGACCCAGTACTTC. Translating it yields CASSRGFWETQYF. This chain joins TRBV7-6 and TRBJ2-5; tentative D call: TRBD2 (5 bases). Germline assignment: CDR1 SGHVS and CDR2 FNYEAQ. The CDR3 consists of 13 residues. V was cut by 5 bases and J by 5 bases, with 12 bases left in between.

This chain uses TRBV14 with TRBJ2-5; TRBD2 matches at 10 bases. Germline V gene data show CDR1 as SGHDN and CDR2 as FVKESK. This CDR3 has 16 amino acids. Trimming took 4 bases from V and 2 from J; bases not matched to a gene: 7. The CDR3 sequence: CASSPLAGARQETQYF. The CDR3 nucleotides read TGTGCCAGCAGCCCTCTAGCGGGGGCCCGACAAGAGACCCAGTACTTC.

The chain combines TRBV4-1 with TRBJ2-7, with 9 positions matching TRBD1. CDR3 size: 16 residues. V trimming: 4 bases; J trimming: 4 bases; junction bases outside the gene matches: 11. Germline V gives CDR1 MGHRA, CDR2 YSYEKL. CDR3 protein: CASSPPGQGKPYEQYF. CDR3 bases: TGCGCCAGCAGCCCCCCAGGACAGGGGAAACCTTACGAGCAGTACTTC.

V and J are TRBV2 and TRBJ2-1; maybe TRBD1 (6 bases). V lost 8 bases and J 4 bases, leaving 15 bases between the germline ends. Looked up from germline, CDR1 is SNHLY and CDR2 is FYNNEI. The CDR3 runs to 14 residues. CDR3 DNA: TGTGCCAGCGCCACCGGACAGCTGTACAATGAGCAGTTCTTC. This translates into CASATGQLYNEQFF.

This chain links TRBV11-2 with TRBJ2-5; possibly TRBD1 for D (6 bases). This CDR3 spans 15 amino acids. Trimming cost V 3 bases and J 1 base, with 12 bases left between them. Per germline, CDR1 SGHAT and CDR2 FQNNGV. The CDR3 region is CASSFGSGVQETQYF. As DNA, the CDR3 is TGTGCCAGCAGCTTTGGGTCAGGGGTCCAAGAGACCCAGTACTTC.

This clonotype was detected only a few times. This sequence joins TRBV12-5 and TRBJ1-6; D unresolved. The germline V and J ends were trimmed by 2 bases and 6 bases, with 11 bases remaining between them. The CDR3 sequence is 15 residues long. Germline V CDR1 and CDR2: LGHNT, FRNRAP. The CDR3 DNA reads as TGTGCTAGTGGTTTGATCAGGAGAGCTAATTCACCCCTCCACTTT. Protein product: CASGLIRRANSPLHF.

J is TRBJ1-6 and V is TRBV4-2, with D perhaps matching TRBD1 (6 bases). The germline V gene encodes CDR1 LGHNA and CDR2 YNFKEQ. The germline V and J ends were trimmed by 4 bases and 6 bases, with 16 bases remaining between them. This CDR3 has 16 amino acids. The CDR3, as DNA: TGTGCCAGCAGCCTTATCACCCTAGGGGGTAATTCACCCCTCCACTTT. Its protein product is CASSLITLGGNSPLHF.

The chain is built from TRBV20-1 and TRBJ1-2, with 7 nucleotides matching TRBD1. Germline CDR1 is DFQATT and CDR2 is SNEGSKA (reference sequence). The CDR3 length is 12 residues. Unmatched junction bases numbered 3, after V lost 0 bases and J lost 8 bases. In DNA, the CDR3 is TGCAGTGCTAGAGACAGGGGGGAAGGCTACACCTTC. The encoded protein is CSARDRGEGYTF.

This clonotype was counted between two and nine times. The chain has TRBV14 and TRBJ1-2, with D unresolved. Trimming pared 0 bases from V and 2 bases from J, leaving 7 bases between. This CDR3 comprises 14 residues. In germline, CDR1 is SGHDN, CDR2 FVKESK. This chain's CDR3 is CASSQDVYNYGYTF. CDR3 nucleotide sequence: TGTGCCAGCAGCCAAGATGTTTACAACTATGGCTACACCTTC.

This clonotype was seen a few times. V and J are TRBV20-1 and TRBJ1-2; tentative D call: TRBD1 (6 bases). This CDR3 has 14 residues. The V gene's germline CDR1 is DFQATT and CDR2 SNEGSKA (reference sequence). Trimming stripped 6 bases from V and 8 bases from J, with 22 bases between. CDR3 sequence (DNA): TGCAGTGCCGTCGAGACAGGTGGCACCTGGGGCTACACCTTC. This codes for CSAVETGGTWGYTF.

The chain combines TRBV20-1 with TRBJ2-5; D is unclear. Deletions cut 3 bases from V and 9 bases from J, with 17 bases between. The CDR3 spans 13 residues. CDR1 is DFQATT, CDR2 SNEGSKA, per germline (reference sequence). The CDR3 DNA follows: TGCAGTGCTAGGGCCGAGGCCTCTAGGGCCCAGTACTTC. Its translation: CSARAEASRAQYF.

This clonotype was counted many times. The chain recombines TRBV20-1 with TRBJ2-1, with a possible D match to TRBD1 (5 bases). The germline V gene encodes CDR1 DFQATT and CDR2 SNEGSKA (reference sequence). V was trimmed by 8 bases and J by 0 bases, leaving 20 bases between them. The CDR3 sequence is 16 residues long. The CDR3, as DNA: TGCAGTACCTCTGAAGCAGGGAAGCTCTCCTACAATGAGCAGTTCTTC. It codes for CSTSEAGKLSYNEQFF.

The chain has TRBV27 and TRBJ2-7; TRBD2 matches at 9 bases. This CDR3 is built from 16 residues. V dropped 5 bases and J dropped 0; count of bases not matched to a gene: 8. Germline V gene lookup returns CDR1 MNHEY and CDR2 SMNVEV (reference sequence). CDR3 in amino acids: CASSLLAGPSSYEQYF. The CDR3 region has the DNA TGTGCCAGCAGTCTTCTAGCGGGGCCCTCCTCCTACGAGCAGTACTTC.

The gene calls are TRBV27 and TRBJ2-7; 8 nucleotides line up with TRBD2. This CDR3 contains 15 residues. Unmatched junction bases numbered 6, after V lost 3 bases and J lost 2 bases. Germline-derived CDR1 and CDR2 are MNHEY and SMNVEV (reference sequence). CDR3 residues: CASSFSLAGTYEQYF. The DNA for the CDR3 is TGTGCCAGCAGTTTCAGTCTAGCGGGCACCTACGAGCAGTACTTC.

The chain combines TRBV4-1 with TRBJ2-3, with D perhaps TRBD1 (6 bases). Trimming left V 4 bases short and J 3 bases short, with 17 bases between. The length of the CDR3 is 16 residues. Germline V gene data show CDR1 as MGHRA and CDR2 as YSYEKL. CDR3 loop: CASSREGQGWTDTQYF. The CDR3 DNA sequence: TGCGCCAGCAGCCGAGAGGGCCAGGGGTGGACAGATACGCAGTATTTT.

The chain is built from TRBV9 and TRBJ1-1; D is uncertain. V was trimmed by 2 bases and J by 4 bases, leaving 12 bases between them. The germline CDR1 and CDR2 sequences are SGDLS and YYNGEE. This CDR3 region has 14 residues. The CDR3 loop is CASSVDGFGTEAFF. CDR3 nucleotide sequence: TGTGCCAGCAGCGTGGATGGGTTTGGCACTGAAGCTTTCTTT.